This TCR beta chain was documented in a study of HIV-infected children after antiretroviral therapy interruption. Study summary: Most children had recorded EBV and CMV exposure. In continuous treatment, analyzed samples were from weeks 0, 48 and 150.

Unique molecular identifiers were included in an RNA-based 3' RACE TCR library. TCRdb ran MiXCR on the 3' RACE reads and lists one entry per CDR3 protein. The repertoire holds more than 75,000 distinct CDR3 sequences, under 8% seen once, with around 1.1% in the top ten. Overall study results and limits: Minor non-naive CD45RA+ populations, like EMRA or stem memory, might contaminate naive sorts.

This clonotype was detected a few times. No antigen is known for it. Indicated treatment: PENTA 11 planned treatment interruption arm or continuous ART arm. At least 5 million viable PBMCs were required per cryopreserved sample. Germline V gives CDR1 MNHEY, CDR2 SMNVEV (reference sequence). The CDR3 is 17 amino acids. V was trimmed by 5 bases and J by 1 base, leaving 18 bases between them. Sequenced material: CD45RA+ CD4+ T cells from PBMCs, pooled from several time points, taken from a donor given antiretroviral therapy, either interrupted or continuous. Stated subset: naive CD4+ CD45RA+ CD45RO- T cells. The sequence was collected from a pool of human donors with HIV. The V call is TRBV27, the J call TRBJ2-1; possible D gene TRBD1, 5 bases. CDR3 DNA: TGTGCCAGCAGTCGCCGTGTGGGTCAGGGATCCTACAATGAGCAGTTCTTC. This gives the protein CASSRRVGQGSYNEQFF.